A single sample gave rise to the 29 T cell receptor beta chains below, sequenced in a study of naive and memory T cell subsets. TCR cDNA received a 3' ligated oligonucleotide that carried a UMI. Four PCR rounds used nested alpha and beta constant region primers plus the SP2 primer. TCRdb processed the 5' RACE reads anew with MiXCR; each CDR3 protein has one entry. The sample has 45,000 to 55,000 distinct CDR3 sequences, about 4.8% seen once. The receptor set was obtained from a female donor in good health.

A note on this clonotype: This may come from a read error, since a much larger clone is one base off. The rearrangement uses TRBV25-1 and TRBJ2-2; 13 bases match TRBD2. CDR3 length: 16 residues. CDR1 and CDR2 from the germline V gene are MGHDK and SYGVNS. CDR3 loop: CASSARLAGGTGELSF. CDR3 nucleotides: TGTGCCAGCAGTGCCCGACTAGCGGGAGGCACCGGGGAGCTGTCTTTT.

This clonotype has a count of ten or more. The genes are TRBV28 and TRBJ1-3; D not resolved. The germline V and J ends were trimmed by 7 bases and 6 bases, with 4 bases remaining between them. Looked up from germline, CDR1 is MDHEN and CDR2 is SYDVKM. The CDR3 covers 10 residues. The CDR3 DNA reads TGTGCCAGCATCAAAAACACCATATATTTT. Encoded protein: CASIKNTIYF.

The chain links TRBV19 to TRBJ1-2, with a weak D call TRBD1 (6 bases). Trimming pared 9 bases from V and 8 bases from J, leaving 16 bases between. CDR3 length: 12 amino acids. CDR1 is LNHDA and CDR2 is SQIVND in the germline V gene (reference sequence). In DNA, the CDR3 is TGTGCCAGCGGCGACAGGTTCGGCGGCTACACCTTC. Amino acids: CASGDRFGGYTF. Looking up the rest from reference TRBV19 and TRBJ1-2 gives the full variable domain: DGGITQSPKYLFRKEGQNVTLSCEQNLNHDAMYWYRQDPGQGLRLIYYSQIVNDFQKGDIAEGYSVSREKKESFPLTVTSAQKNPTAFYLCASGDRFGGYTFGSGTRLTVV.

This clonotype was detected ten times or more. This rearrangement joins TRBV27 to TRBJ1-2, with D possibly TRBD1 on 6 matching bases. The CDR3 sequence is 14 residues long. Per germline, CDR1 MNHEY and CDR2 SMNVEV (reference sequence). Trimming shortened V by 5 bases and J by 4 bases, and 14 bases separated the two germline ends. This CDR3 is CASSPGTIPYGYTF. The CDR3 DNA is TGTGCCAGCAGTCCCGGGACAATCCCCTATGGCTACACCTTC.

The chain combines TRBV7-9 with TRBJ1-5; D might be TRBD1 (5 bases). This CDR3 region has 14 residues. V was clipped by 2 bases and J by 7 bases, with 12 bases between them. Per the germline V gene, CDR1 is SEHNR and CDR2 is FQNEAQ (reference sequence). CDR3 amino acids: CASSLQGISQPQHF. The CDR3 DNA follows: TGTGCCAGCAGCTTACAGGGTATTTCGCAGCCCCAGCATTTT.

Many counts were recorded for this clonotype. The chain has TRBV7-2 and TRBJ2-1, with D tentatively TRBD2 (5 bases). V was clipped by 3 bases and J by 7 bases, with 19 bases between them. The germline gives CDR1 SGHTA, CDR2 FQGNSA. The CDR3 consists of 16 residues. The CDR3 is CASSFLQLEFSNEQFF. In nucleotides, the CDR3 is TGTGCCAGCAGCTTTCTGCAACTAGAATTCTCGAATGAGCAGTTCTTC. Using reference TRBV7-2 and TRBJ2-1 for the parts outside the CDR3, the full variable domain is GAGVSQSPSNKVTEKGKDVELRCDPISGHTALYWYRQSLGQGLEFLIYFQGNSAPDKSGLPSDRFSAERTGGSVSTLTIQRTQQEDSAVYLCASSFLQLEFSNEQFFGPGTRLTVL.

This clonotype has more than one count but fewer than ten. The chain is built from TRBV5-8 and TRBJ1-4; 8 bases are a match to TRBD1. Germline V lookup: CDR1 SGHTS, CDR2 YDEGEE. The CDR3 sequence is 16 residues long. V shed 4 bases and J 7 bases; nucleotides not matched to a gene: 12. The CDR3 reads CASSPWTGKNIEKLFF. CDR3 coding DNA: TGTGCCAGCAGCCCTTGGACAGGGAAGAATATTGAAAAACTGTTTTTT. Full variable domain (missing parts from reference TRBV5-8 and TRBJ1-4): EAGVTQSPTHLIKTRGQQATLRCSPISGHTSVYWYQQALGLGLQFLLWYDEGEERNRGNFPPRFSGRQFPNYSSELNVNALELEDSALYLCASSPWTGKNIEKLFFGSGTQLSVL.

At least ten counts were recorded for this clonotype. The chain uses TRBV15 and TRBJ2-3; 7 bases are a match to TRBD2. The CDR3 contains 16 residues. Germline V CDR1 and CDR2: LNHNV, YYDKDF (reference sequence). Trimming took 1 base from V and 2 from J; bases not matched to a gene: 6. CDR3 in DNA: TGTGCCACCAGCAGAGGCTCTAGCGGCCTCACAGATACGCAGTATTTT. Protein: CATSRGSSGLTDTQYF. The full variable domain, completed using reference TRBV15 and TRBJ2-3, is DAMVIQNPRYQVTQFGKPVTLSCSQTLNHNVMYWYQQKSSQAPKLLFHYYDKDFNNEADTPDNFQSRRPNTSFCFLDIRSPGLGDTAMYLCATSRGSSGLTDTQYFGPGTRLTVL.

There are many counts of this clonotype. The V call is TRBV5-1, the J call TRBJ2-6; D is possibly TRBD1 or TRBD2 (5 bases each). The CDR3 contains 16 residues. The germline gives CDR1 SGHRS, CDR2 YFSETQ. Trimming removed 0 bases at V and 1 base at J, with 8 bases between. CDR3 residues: CASSLVGASGANVLTF. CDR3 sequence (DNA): TGCGCCAGCAGCTTGGTCGGGGCGTCTGGGGCCAACGTCCTGACTTTC.

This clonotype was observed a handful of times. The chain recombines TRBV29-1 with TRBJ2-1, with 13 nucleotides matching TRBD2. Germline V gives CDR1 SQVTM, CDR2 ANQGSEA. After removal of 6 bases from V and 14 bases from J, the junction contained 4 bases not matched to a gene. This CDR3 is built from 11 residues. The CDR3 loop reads CSVRTSGSEFF. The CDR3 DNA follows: TGCAGCGTGAGGACTAGCGGGAGTGAGTTCTTC.

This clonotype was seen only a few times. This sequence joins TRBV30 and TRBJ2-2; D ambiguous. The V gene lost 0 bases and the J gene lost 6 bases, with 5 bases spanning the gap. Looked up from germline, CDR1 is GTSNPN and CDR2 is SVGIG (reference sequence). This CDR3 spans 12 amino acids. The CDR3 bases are TGTGCCTGGAGTGTAAGGGCCGGGGAGCTGTTTTTT. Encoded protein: CAWSVRAGELFF.

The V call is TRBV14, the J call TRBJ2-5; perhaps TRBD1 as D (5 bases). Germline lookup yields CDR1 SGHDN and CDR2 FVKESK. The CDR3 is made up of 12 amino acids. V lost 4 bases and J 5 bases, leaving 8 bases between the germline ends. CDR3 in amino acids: CASSRQRETQYF. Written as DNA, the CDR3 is TGTGCCAGCAGCCGACAGAGGGAGACCCAGTACTTC.

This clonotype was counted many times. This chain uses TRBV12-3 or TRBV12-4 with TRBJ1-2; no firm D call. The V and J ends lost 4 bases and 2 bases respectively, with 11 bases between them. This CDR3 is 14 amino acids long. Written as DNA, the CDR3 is TGTGCCAGCAGTTCCGGGTTAGGAAACTATGGCTACACCTTC. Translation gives CASSSGLGNYGYTF.

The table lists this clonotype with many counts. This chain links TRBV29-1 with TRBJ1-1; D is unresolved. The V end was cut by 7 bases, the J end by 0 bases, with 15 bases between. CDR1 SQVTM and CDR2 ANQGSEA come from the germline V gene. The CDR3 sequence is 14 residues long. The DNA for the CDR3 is TGCAGCGCCCAAAACGGTCAGTTGAACACTGAAGCTTTCTTT. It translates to CSAQNGQLNTEAFF.

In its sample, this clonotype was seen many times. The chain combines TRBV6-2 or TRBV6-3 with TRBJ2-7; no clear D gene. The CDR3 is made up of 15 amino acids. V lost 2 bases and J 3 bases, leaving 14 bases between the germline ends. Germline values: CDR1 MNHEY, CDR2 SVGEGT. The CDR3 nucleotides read TGTGCCAGCAGTTACCCAGGCAGCAGGCGCTACGAGCAGTACTTC. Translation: CASSYPGSRRYEQYF.

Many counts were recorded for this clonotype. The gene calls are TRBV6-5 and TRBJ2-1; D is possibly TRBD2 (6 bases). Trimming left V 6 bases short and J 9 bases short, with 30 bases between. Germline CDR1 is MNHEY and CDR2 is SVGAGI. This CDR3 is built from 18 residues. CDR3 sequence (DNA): TGTGCCAGCAGACGGGACCCATATGGCGGGACCCCTCGGGTTGAGCAGTTCTTC. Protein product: CASRRDPYGGTPRVEQFF.

The CDR3 sequence: CASSRGQGTNTEAFF. For the CDR3, the DNA is TGCGCCAGCAGCCGTGGCCAGGGGACGAACACTGAAGCTTTCTTT. This chain uses TRBV5-1 with TRBJ1-1; maybe TRBD1 (6 bases). This CDR3 region has 15 residues. V was trimmed by 4 bases and J by 1 base, leaving 14 bases between them. Per the germline V gene, CDR1 is SGHRS and CDR2 is YFSETQ. The whole variable domain, filled in from reference TRBV5-1 and TRBJ1-1, reads KAGVTQTPRYLIKTRGQQVTLSCSPISGHRSVSWYQQTPGQGLQFLFEYFSETQRNKGNFPGRFSGRQFSNSRSEMNVSTLELGDSALYLCASSRGQGTNTEAFFGQGTRLTVV.

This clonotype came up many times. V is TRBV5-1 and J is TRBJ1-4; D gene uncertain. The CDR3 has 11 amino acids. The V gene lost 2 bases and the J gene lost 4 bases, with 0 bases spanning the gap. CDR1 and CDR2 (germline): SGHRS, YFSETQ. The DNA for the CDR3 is TGCGCCAGCAGCTTTAATGAAAAACTGTTTTTT. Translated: CASSFNEKLFF.

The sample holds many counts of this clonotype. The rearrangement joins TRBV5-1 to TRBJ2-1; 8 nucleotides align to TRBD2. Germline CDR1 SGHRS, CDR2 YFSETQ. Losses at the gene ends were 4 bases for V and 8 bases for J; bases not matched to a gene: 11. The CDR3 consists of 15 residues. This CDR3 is CASSPEGTRGDEQFF. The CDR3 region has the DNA TGCGCCAGCAGCCCCGAAGGGACTAGAGGAGATGAGCAGTTCTTC.

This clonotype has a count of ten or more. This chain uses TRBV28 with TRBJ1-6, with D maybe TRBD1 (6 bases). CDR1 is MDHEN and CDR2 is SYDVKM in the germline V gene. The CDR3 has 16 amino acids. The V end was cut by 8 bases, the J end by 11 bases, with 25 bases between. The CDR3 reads CASGKSQGPPWPPLHF. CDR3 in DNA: TGTGCCAGCGGCAAATCACAGGGACCCCCCTGGCCACCCCTCCACTTT.

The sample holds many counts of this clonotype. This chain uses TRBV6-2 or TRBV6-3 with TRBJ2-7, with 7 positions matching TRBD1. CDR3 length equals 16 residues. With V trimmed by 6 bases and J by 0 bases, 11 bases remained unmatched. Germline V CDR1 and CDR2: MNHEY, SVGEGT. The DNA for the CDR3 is TGTGCCAGCAGAGGTAGACAGGGAAGGGACTCCTACGAGCAGTACTTC. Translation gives CASRGRQGRDSYEQYF.

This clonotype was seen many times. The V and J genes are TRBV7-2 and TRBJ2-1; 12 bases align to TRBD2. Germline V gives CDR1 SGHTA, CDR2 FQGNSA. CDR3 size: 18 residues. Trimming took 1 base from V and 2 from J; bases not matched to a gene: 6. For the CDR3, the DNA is TGTGCCAGCAGCTTAGAGGGTCTAGCGGGAGGGCCCTACAATGAGCAGTTCTTC. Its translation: CASSLEGLAGGPYNEQFF.

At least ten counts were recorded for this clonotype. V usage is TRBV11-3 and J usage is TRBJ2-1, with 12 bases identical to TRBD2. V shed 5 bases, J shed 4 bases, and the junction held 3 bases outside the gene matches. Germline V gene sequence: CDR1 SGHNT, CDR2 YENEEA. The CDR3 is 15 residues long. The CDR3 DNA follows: TGTGCCAGCAGCGGACTAGCGGGATATTACAATGAGCAGTTCTTC. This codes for CASSGLAGYYNEQFF.

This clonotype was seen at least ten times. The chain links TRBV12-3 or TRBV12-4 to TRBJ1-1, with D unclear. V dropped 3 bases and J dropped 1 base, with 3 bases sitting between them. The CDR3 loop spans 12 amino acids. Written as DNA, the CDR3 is TGTGCCAGCAGTTTCGGGAACACTGAAGCTTTCTTT. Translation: CASSFGNTEAFF.

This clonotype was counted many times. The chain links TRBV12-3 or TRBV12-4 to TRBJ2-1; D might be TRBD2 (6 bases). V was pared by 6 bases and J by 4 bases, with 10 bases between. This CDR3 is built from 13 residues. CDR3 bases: TGTGCCAGCAGCCTTAGCGGTTACAATGAGCAGTTCTTC. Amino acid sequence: CASSLSGYNEQFF.

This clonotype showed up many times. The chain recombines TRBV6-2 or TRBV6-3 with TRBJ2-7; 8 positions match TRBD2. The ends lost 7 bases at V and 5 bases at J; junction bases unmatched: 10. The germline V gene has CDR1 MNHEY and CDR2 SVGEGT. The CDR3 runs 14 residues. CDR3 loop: CASTQSGGRNEQYF. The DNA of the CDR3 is TGTGCCAGCACCCAATCGGGGGGGCGAAACGAGCAGTACTTC.

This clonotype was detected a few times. CDR3 nucleotide sequence: TGTGCCAGCAGCCAACCTACCCGGGGACTGCGGCATACCTACGAGCAGTACTTC. Translation: CASSQPTRGLRHTYEQYF. The rearrangement links TRBV14 to TRBJ2-7; possible D gene TRBD2, 6 bases. Germline-derived CDR1 and CDR2 are SGHDN and FVKESK. The germline V and J ends were trimmed by 2 bases and 2 bases, with 22 bases remaining between them. This CDR3 region has 18 residues.

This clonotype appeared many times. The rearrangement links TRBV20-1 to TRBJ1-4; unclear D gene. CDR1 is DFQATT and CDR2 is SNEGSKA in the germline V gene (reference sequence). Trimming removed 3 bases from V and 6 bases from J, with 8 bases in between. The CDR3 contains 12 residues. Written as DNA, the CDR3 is TGCAGTGCTAGTGGGAGGCATGAAAAACTGTTTTTT. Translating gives CSASGRHEKLFF.

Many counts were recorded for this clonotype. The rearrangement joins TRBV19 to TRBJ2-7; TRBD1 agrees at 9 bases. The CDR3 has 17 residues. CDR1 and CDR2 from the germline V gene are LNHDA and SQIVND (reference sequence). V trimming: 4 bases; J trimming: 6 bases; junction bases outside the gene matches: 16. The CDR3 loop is CASSTADVTGGPSEQYF. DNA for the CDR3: TGTGCCAGTAGTACCGCCGATGTTACAGGGGGCCCATCCGAGCAGTACTTC.